The 22 T cell receptor beta chains in this list originate from one sample, sequenced in a study of identical twins. TCRdb analysed the 5' RACE reads with MiXCR anew, one entry per CDR3 protein. The table shows roughly 720,000 distinct CDR3 sequences, with 15% to 20% occurring only once. These same data were also listed under a study on T cells expressing NK-cell markers.

Sequences were obtained from PBMCs. These receptors all come from a woman aged 18 to 35 in good health.

The gene calls are TRBV2 and TRBJ2-5, with 8 bases identical to TRBD2. In germline, CDR1 is SNHLY, CDR2 FYNNEI. The CDR3 contains 14 residues. With V trimmed by 7 bases and J by 1 base, 5 bases remained unmatched. The CDR3 DNA follows: TGTGCCAGCAAGCCCGGGACTAGCCAAGAGACCCAGTACTTC. It specifies CASKPGTSQETQYF. The full variable domain, rest sourced from reference TRBV2 and TRBJ2-5, is EPEVTQTPSHQVTQMGQEVILRCVPISNHLYFYWYRQILGQKVEFLVSFYNNEISEKSEIFDDQFSVERPDGSNFTLKIRSTKLEDSAMYFCASKPGTSQETQYFGPGTRLLVL.

CDR3 protein: CAISPGTGRNNYEQYF. CDR3 in DNA: TGTGCCATCAGTCCCGGGACAGGGAGGAACAACTACGAGCAGTACTTC. The genes are TRBV10-3 and TRBJ2-7; 9 positions match TRBD1. Germline trimming cut 5 bases from V and 3 bases from J; bases unmatched to any gene: 11. This CDR3 spans 16 amino acids. Looked up from germline, CDR1 is ENHRY and CDR2 is SYGVKD.

This clonotype was detected only a few times. The genes are TRBV16 and TRBJ2-3; D remains ambiguous. Germline values: CDR1 KGHSY, CDR2 FQNENV. The CDR3 is 14 amino acids. V was shortened by 7 bases and J by 0 bases, with 11 bases between the two germline ends. The DNA for the CDR3 is TGTGCCAGCACCTCCCTGGCTAGCACAGATACGCAGTATTTT. Translation: CASTSLASTDTQYF.

This chain uses TRBV7-9 with TRBJ2-5; 11 bases align to TRBD2. J was trimmed by 1 base and V by 7 bases; bases with no gene match: 8. The CDR3 is 16 residues long. CDR1 and CDR2 (germline): SEHNR, FQNEAQ (reference sequence). The CDR3 DNA sequence: TGTGCCAGCACCTATCCGGGACTAGCGGTCCAAGAGACCCAGTACTTC. This encodes CASTYPGLAVQETQYF.

V usage is TRBV5-1 and J usage is TRBJ2-3; D unclear. V was trimmed by 7 bases and J by 0 bases, leaving 9 bases between them. The CDR3 is 13 amino acids. The germline V gene encodes CDR1 SGHRS and CDR2 YFSETQ. As DNA, the CDR3 is TGCGCCAGCGCTGGGCCCAGCACAGATACGCAGTATTTT. Protein product: CASAGPSTDTQYF.

The chain joins TRBV20-1 to TRBJ2-7; D unresolved. CDR3 length: 12 residues. Trimming removed 1 base from V and 2 bases from J, with 6 bases in between. The germline CDR1 and CDR2 sequences are DFQATT and SNEGSKA (reference sequence). In nucleotides, the CDR3 is TGCAGTGCTAGAGTAGCCGCCTACGAGCAGTACTTC. Protein sequence: CSARVAAYEQYF.

The J gene is TRBJ2-3, the V gene TRBV7-2; TRBD2 matches 8 bases. Trimming took 4 bases from V and 3 from J; bases not matched to a gene: 6. The length of the CDR3 is 15 residues. Germline lookup yields CDR1 SGHTA and CDR2 FQGNSA. This chain's CDR3 is CASSSVGTSTDTQYF. CDR3 DNA sequence: TGTGCCAGCAGCTCGGTCGGGACTAGTACAGATACGCAGTATTTT.

The CDR3, as DNA: TGTGCCAGCAGGCCCTATGGGGGAGAGCAGTTCTTC. It translates to CASRPYGGEQFF. The chain uses TRBV12-3 or TRBV12-4 and TRBJ2-1; TRBD1 or TRBD2 may be the D gene (5 bases each). V was pared by 6 bases and J by 10 bases, with 13 bases between. The CDR3 runs to 12 residues.

CDR3 in amino acids: CATSRDYDEGTEAFF. The DNA of the CDR3 is TGTGCCACCAGCAGAGATTACGACGAGGGTACTGAAGCTTTCTTT. The chain uses TRBV15 and TRBJ1-1; D remains unclear. The germline V gene has CDR1 LNHNV and CDR2 YYDKDF (reference sequence). Trimming took off 0 bases at V and 5 bases at J, with 13 bases between the two ends. This CDR3 has 15 residues.

The gene calls are TRBV7-9 and TRBJ2-1, with D maybe TRBD2 (5 bases). The germline gives CDR1 SEHNR, CDR2 FQNEAQ (reference sequence). The CDR3 runs 15 residues. Trimming cost V 4 bases and J 7 bases, with 17 bases left between them. The CDR3 bases are TGTGCCAGCAGCTACTCGTCCGGGGTGATAAATGAGCAGTTCTTC. Its protein is CASSYSSGVINEQFF.

The genes are TRBV20-1 and TRBJ2-3; TRBD1 matches 7 bases. CDR3 length: 14 residues. Germline trimming cut 8 bases from V and 6 bases from J; bases unmatched to any gene: 14. Germline lookup yields CDR1 DFQATT and CDR2 SNEGSKA (reference sequence). CDR3 in DNA: TGCAGTCCCCTGGACAGGTGGGATTCTGATACGCAGTATTTT. It codes for CSPLDRWDSDTQYF.

The CDR3 DNA sequence: TGTGCCAGCACCTCCGGGGGGCCGCAAGAGACCCAGTACTTC. It specifies CASTSGGPQETQYF. The V call is TRBV12-3 or TRBV12-4, the J call TRBJ2-5, with D possibly TRBD2 on 7 matching bases. V was shortened by 7 bases and J by 2 bases, with 14 bases between the two germline ends. CDR3 length equals 14 residues.

J is TRBJ2-1 and V is TRBV20-1; TRBD2 matches 7 bases. This CDR3 has 13 amino acids. After removal of 3 bases from V and 5 bases from J, the junction contained 4 bases not matched to a gene. The germline V gene encodes CDR1 DFQATT and CDR2 SNEGSKA (reference sequence). This chain's CDR3 is CSASVGGNNEQFF. The CDR3 region has the DNA TGCAGTGCTAGTGTGGGGGGGAACAATGAGCAGTTCTTC.

This clonotype was counted between two and nine times. V usage is TRBV3-1 and J usage is TRBJ2-1; 7 positions agree with TRBD2. The germline V gene has CDR1 LGHDT and CDR2 YNNKEL (reference sequence). The CDR3 has 16 residues. The J segment lost 5 bases and the V segment lost 0 bases, leaving 7 bases of the junction unmatched. CDR3 nucleotides: TGTGCCAGCAGCCAAGATGGAGCGGGGATGCACAATGAGCAGTTCTTC. This translates into CASSQDGAGMHNEQFF.

This clonotype was seen only a few times. The chain has TRBV6-6 and TRBJ2-2, with D maybe TRBD2 (6 bases). The germline V gene has CDR1 MNHNY and CDR2 SVGAGI (reference sequence). The CDR3 extends over 13 amino acids. V lost 2 bases, J lost 9 bases, and 10 bases lay in between. CDR3 sequence (DNA): TGTGCCAGCAGTTACGGAGGGTCGAGGGAGCTGTTTTTT. Translated, it gives CASSYGGSRELFF.

The rearrangement joins TRBV12-3 or TRBV12-4 to TRBJ1-6; the D is unclear. The CDR3 runs 16 residues. V was clipped by 6 bases and J by 7 bases, with 19 bases between them. CDR3 sequence (DNA): TGTGCCAGCAGCCCGTTTAGGTCAAGCGGAAATTCACCCCTCCACTTT. Encoded protein: CASSPFRSSGNSPLHF.

This clonotype was counted a few times. J is TRBJ2-1 and V is TRBV7-2; 10 bases match TRBD2. The CDR3 sequence is 15 residues long. J was trimmed by 1 base and V by 5 bases; bases with no gene match: 2. CDR1 and CDR2 from the germline V gene are SGHTA and FQGNSA. Written as DNA, the CDR3 is TGTGCCAGCAGCCAGCGGGGGGGATCCTACAATGAGCAGTTCTTC. Translated, it gives CASSQRGGSYNEQFF.

This clonotype was observed many times. The CDR3 protein is CATSDFEGTEAFF. In nucleotides, the CDR3 is TGTGCCACCAGTGATTTTGAGGGGACTGAAGCTTTCTTT. This rearrangement joins TRBV24-1 to TRBJ1-1; D might be TRBD1 (5 bases). Trimming stripped 1 base from V and 5 bases from J, with 7 bases between. The CDR3 sequence is 13 residues long. Germline values: CDR1 KGHDR, CDR2 SFDVKD.

This clonotype appeared a few times. The chain recombines TRBV7-9 with TRBJ1-1; the D is unclear. This CDR3 has 14 residues. The ends were cut back, 5 bases at V and 0 bases at J, with 10 bases in the middle. Germline V gives CDR1 SEHNR, CDR2 FQNEAQ (reference sequence). CDR3: CASSPRGVNTEAFF. The CDR3 DNA is TGTGCCAGCAGCCCCAGAGGAGTGAACACTGAAGCTTTCTTT.

This clonotype has only a few counts. The chain has TRBV27 and TRBJ2-3; no definite D call. Germline V lookup: CDR1 MNHEY, CDR2 SMNVEV (reference sequence). Trimming left V 5 bases short and J 3 bases short, with 12 bases between. CDR3 size: 14 residues. The DNA of the CDR3 is TGTGCCAGCAGTCCCTTGGATGGTACAGATACGCAGTATTTT. Its protein is CASSPLDGTDTQYF.

This chain joins TRBV20-1 and TRBJ2-3, with D possibly TRBD2 on 5 matching bases. CDR3 length: 13 residues. V was pared by 3 bases and J by 2 bases, with 9 bases between. CDR1 is DFQATT and CDR2 is SNEGSKA in the germline V gene (reference sequence). The CDR3 DNA is TGCAGTGCTAGGAGCGGACTCACAGATACGCAGTATTTT. It encodes CSARSGLTDTQYF.

This chain's CDR3 is CASSQVERDNEQFF. The CDR3 coding sequence is TGTGCCAGCAGCCAAGTGGAGCGGGACAATGAGCAGTTCTTC. This sequence joins TRBV3-1 and TRBJ2-1, with a possible D match to TRBD2 (6 bases). V lost 1 base and J 5 bases, leaving 9 bases between the germline ends. In germline, CDR1 is LGHDT, CDR2 YNNKEL (reference sequence). The CDR3 runs 14 residues.